These 21 T cell receptor beta chains came from one sample sequenced in a study of technical replicates of blood from a handful of donors. Produced via immunoSEQ multiplex PCR; TCRdb's table is partial and in-frame only. The sample carries around 95,000 clones, just under 95% recorded once. The sequencing sample was made of T cells isolated from PBMCs. Receptor source: a human donor in good health.

J is TRBJ1-3 and V is TRBV4-1, with D hard to call. CDR3 length: 15 amino acids. Germline CDR1 reads MGHRA; CDR2 reads YSYEKL. V was cut by 8 bases and J by 9 bases, with 23 bases left in between. CDR3 residues: CASRNSGFLRATIYF. DNA of the CDR3: TGCGCCAGCCGAAACAGCGGATTCCTGCGGGCCACCATATATTTT.

The chain uses TRBV6-1 and TRBJ1-1; D possibly corresponds to TRBD1 (6 bases). CDR1 MNHNS and CDR2 SASEGT come from the germline V gene. Trimming left V 1 base short and J 4 bases short, with 10 bases between. The CDR3 has 14 amino acids. CDR3 DNA sequence: TGTGCCAGCAGTGAAGATCAGGGGTTCACTGAAGCTTTCTTT. Translating it yields CASSEDQGFTEAFF.

As to this clone: The conserved final phenylalanine or tryptophan is absent from the CDR3, which likely points to a read error. The DNA is left out, because the CDR3 cannot be placed on it with certainty; the CDR3 is given as TCRdb lists it. The CDR3 loop reads CASSVVSGTGVNVA. The chain joins TRBV9 to TRBJ1-2; the tabulated D call, TRBD1, remains unverified against the DNA. The CDR3 is 14 residues long, ends included. The germline V gene encodes CDR1 SGDLS and CDR2 YYNGEE.

The genes are TRBV29-1 and TRBJ2-3; maybe TRBD1 (6 bases). Germline-derived CDR1 and CDR2 are SQVTM and ANQGSEA. Trimming shortened V by 6 bases and J by 0 bases, and 10 bases separated the two germline ends. The CDR3 has 13 amino acids. CDR3 coding DNA: TGCAGCGTGACCGGGACAAGCACAGATACGCAGTATTTT. Translated: CSVTGTSTDTQYF.

The chain has TRBV7-2 and TRBJ2-3; maybe TRBD2 (5 bases). The V and J ends lost 5 bases and 4 bases respectively, with 10 bases between them. The CDR3 runs to 13 residues. CDR1 and CDR2 (germline): SGHTA, FQGNSA. Here the CDR3 reads CASSEEGPDTQYF. As DNA, the CDR3 is TGTGCCAGCAGCGAAGAGGGCCCAGATACGCAGTATTTT.

The chain is built from TRBV7-2 and TRBJ2-3; D ambiguous. Germline V gene sequence: CDR1 SGHTA, CDR2 FQGNSA. V was cut by 5 bases and J by 2 bases, with 8 bases left in between. The CDR3 is made up of 13 amino acids. CDR3 bases: TGTGCCAGCAGCCACCAGGACACAGATACGCAGTATTTT. It codes for CASSHQDTDTQYF.

This clone has just one count. The chain carries TRBV7-9 and TRBJ1-1; D ambiguous. The length of the CDR3 is 17 residues. V shed 3 bases and J shed 1 base, with 18 bases lying between them. Germline lookup yields CDR1 SEHNR and CDR2 FQNEAQ (reference sequence). The CDR3 sequence is CASSLLPGDWKNTEAFF. In DNA, the CDR3 is TGTGCCAGCAGCTTGTTACCCGGGGATTGGAAGAACACTGAAGCTTTCTTT.

CDR3 bases: TGCGCCAGCAGCTTAGGACTAGCGGGAGTGGAGACCCAGTACTTC. Its translation: CASSLGLAGVETQYF. The chain links TRBV5-1 to TRBJ2-5; 13 nucleotides line up with TRBD2. CDR1 SGHRS and CDR2 YFSETQ come from the germline V gene. V lost 2 bases, J lost 5 bases, and 3 bases stayed unmatched. This CDR3 region has 15 residues.

The chain is built from TRBV2 and TRBJ2-7; 12 bases are a match to TRBD2. The ends lost 3 bases at V and 5 bases at J; junction bases unmatched: 11. The CDR3 sequence is 17 residues long. The germline V gene has CDR1 SNHLY and CDR2 FYNNEI. CDR3 residues: CASSDAGTSGWGDEQYF. The CDR3 nucleotides read TGTGCCAGCAGTGATGCTGGGACTAGCGGGTGGGGTGACGAGCAGTACTTC.

The chain joins TRBV6-1 to TRBJ1-2; weak D call: TRBD1 (5 bases). The CDR3 has 14 amino acids. Germline V gene data show CDR1 as MNHNS and CDR2 as SASEGT. V gave up 3 bases and J gave up 5 bases, with 13 bases separating them. CDR3 protein: CASSDSTAYYGYTF. The CDR3 nucleotides read TGTGCCAGCAGTGATTCGACAGCCTATTATGGCTACACCTTC.

This chain links TRBV7-8 with TRBJ2-1, with 8 bases that match TRBD2. After removal of 5 bases from V and 5 bases from J, the junction contained 14 bases not matched to a gene. There are 17 residues in the CDR3. The germline V gene encodes CDR1 SGHVS and CDR2 FQNEAQ. The CDR3 coding sequence is TGTGCCAGCAGCAAAAGCCCCGCGGGGGGTGGAAACAATGAGCAGTTCTTC. Translation: CASSKSPAGGGNNEQFF.

This chain uses TRBV29-1 with TRBJ1-2; D is possibly TRBD1 (5 bases). Germline assignment: CDR1 SQVTM and CDR2 ANQGSEA. The CDR3 covers 14 residues. Trimming left V 6 bases short and J 0 bases short, with 14 bases between. CDR3 in amino acids: CSVDDRLTNYGYTF. Written as DNA, the CDR3 is TGCAGCGTAGATGACAGATTAACTAACTATGGCTACACCTTC.

V is TRBV10-3 and J is TRBJ2-7; 7 bases line up with TRBD1. The germline gives CDR1 ENHRY, CDR2 SYGVKD. This CDR3 has 16 residues. Trimming took 3 bases from V and 5 from J; bases not matched to a gene: 13. The chain's CDR3 is CAISDKGRQGGDEQYF. CDR3 DNA: TGTGCCATCAGTGATAAGGGACGCCAAGGGGGCGACGAGCAGTACTTC.

This sequence joins TRBV2 and TRBJ2-7; 12 bases agree with TRBD2. V dropped 8 bases and J dropped 4; count of bases not matched to a gene: 9. The CDR3 runs 15 residues. Germline V lookup: CDR1 SNHLY, CDR2 FYNNEI. CDR3 loop: CASGRTSGTGYEQYF. CDR3 DNA: TGTGCCAGCGGACGGACTAGCGGGACGGGATACGAGCAGTACTTC.

The V and J genes are TRBV7-9 and TRBJ2-3, with TRBD2 matching over 12 bases. Germline assignment: CDR1 SEHNR and CDR2 FQNEAQ (reference sequence). The ends lost 9 bases at V and 3 bases at J; junction bases unmatched: 7. The CDR3 covers 15 residues. CDR3 sequence reads: CASSGGLAGTDTQYF. The CDR3 DNA follows: TGTGCCAGTTCAGGAGGACTAGCGGGGACAGATACGCAGTATTTT.

This clone came up once. The junction does not match germline at one end; this may be a read error. The chain couples TRBV7-7 to TRBJ2-1; unclear D gene. The CDR3 contains 13 residues. The V gene's germline CDR1 is SSHAT and CDR2 FNYEAQ (reference sequence). The CDR3 DNA follows: TGTGCTAGCAGCTTATCGTCGGGCAATGAGCAGTTCTTC. This gives the protein CASSLSSGNEQFF.

This chain joins TRBV4-2 and TRBJ2-3; tentatively, D is TRBD2 (6 bases). The CDR3 is 15 residues long. Trimming cost V 0 bases and J 3 bases, with 10 bases left between them. Germline V gives CDR1 LGHNA, CDR2 YNFKEQ. CDR3 nucleotide sequence: TGTGCCAGCAGCCAAGACGGGGGAGTTACAGATACGCAGTATTTT. It is translated as CASSQDGGVTDTQYF.

V usage is TRBV7-2 and J usage is TRBJ2-5, with a possible D match to TRBD2 (5 bases). There are 12 residues in the CDR3. V was shortened by 5 bases and J by 9 bases, with 13 bases between the two germline ends. Germline V gives CDR1 SGHTA, CDR2 FQGNSA. The CDR3 region is CASSTQIGAQYF. The CDR3 DNA reads TGTGCCAGCAGCACCCAGATCGGGGCCCAGTACTTC.

The chain uses TRBV5-1 and TRBJ2-7, with D perhaps matching TRBD2 (5 bases). CDR1 is SGHRS and CDR2 is YFSETQ in the germline V gene. The CDR3 runs 14 residues. V was clipped by 2 bases and J by 3 bases, with 12 bases between them. CDR3 residues: CASSFTGYRYEQYF. DNA of the CDR3: TGCGCCAGCAGCTTCACGGGATACCGCTACGAGCAGTACTTC. The variable domain in full, completed from reference TRBV5-1 and TRBJ2-7, reads KAGVTQTPRYLIKTRGQQVTLSCSPISGHRSVSWYQQTPGQGLQFLFEYFSETQRNKGNFPGRFSGRQFSNSRSEMNVSTLELGDSALYLCASSFTGYRYEQYFGPGTRLTVT.

The chain couples TRBV29-1 to TRBJ2-7; perhaps TRBD1 as D (5 bases). This CDR3 has 14 amino acids. Per the germline V gene, CDR1 is SQVTM and CDR2 is ANQGSEA. V was trimmed by 5 bases and J by 3 bases, leaving 17 bases between them. The CDR3 nucleotides read TGCAGCGTTATACCGCCCCGAGACAGCTACGAGCAGTACTTC. It specifies CSVIPPRDSYEQYF.

This chain links TRBV19 with TRBJ1-2, with TRBD1 identical over 7 bases. V was clipped by 0 bases and J by 6 bases; unmatched bases: 10. Germline assignment: CDR1 LNHDA and CDR2 SQIVND (reference sequence). This CDR3 has 16 amino acids. The CDR3 coding sequence is TGTGCCAGTAGTATAGATTTAGGGGACAGCTGGGATGGCTACACCTTC. Its translation is CASSIDLGDSWDGYTF.